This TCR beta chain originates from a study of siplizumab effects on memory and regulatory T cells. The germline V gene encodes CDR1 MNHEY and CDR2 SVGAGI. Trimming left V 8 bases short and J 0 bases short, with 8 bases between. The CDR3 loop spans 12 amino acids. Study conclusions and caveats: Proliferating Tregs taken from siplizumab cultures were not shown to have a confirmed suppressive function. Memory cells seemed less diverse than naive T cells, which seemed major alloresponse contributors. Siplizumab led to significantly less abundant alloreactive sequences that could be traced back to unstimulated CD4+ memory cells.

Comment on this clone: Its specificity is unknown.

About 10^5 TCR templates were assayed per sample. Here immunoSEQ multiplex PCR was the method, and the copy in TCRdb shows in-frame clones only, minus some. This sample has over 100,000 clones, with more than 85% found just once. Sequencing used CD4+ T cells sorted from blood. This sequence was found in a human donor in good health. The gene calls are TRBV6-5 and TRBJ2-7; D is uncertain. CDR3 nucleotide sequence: TGTGCCAGCGGAAGGAGCTCCTACGAGCAGTACTTC. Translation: CASGRSSYEQYF.